This TCR beta chain was captured by sequencing in a study of vaccination and CD4 T cells after COVID-19. The study sequenced cultured CD4+ T cell DNA using the Oncomine TCR Beta short-read assay. Cultured CD4+ T cells were the source of extracted genomic DNA. TCRdb processed the PCR reads anew with MiXCR; each CDR3 protein has one entry. The table records just over 20,000 distinct CDR3 sequences, about 40% of them present only once. For this clonotype: No antigen is known for it.

Indicated treatment: approximately 10-day PBMC culture with coronavirus spike peptide pools or control peptides (ViraFEST assay). Germline CDR1 reads SGHNT; CDR2 reads YENEEA. CDR3 length: 11 amino acids. V lost 4 bases to trimming and J lost 3 bases, with 3 bases between them. This specimen consisted of CD4+ T cells from blood, cultured in vitro, obtained after SARS-CoV-2 vaccination. The rearrangement joins TRBV11-3 to TRBJ2-5; the D is unclear. The sequence was collected from a human donor who had recovered from COVID-19. CDR3 loop: CASSYKETQYF. CDR3 DNA sequence: TGTGCCAGCAGCTATAAAGAGACCCAGTACTTC.